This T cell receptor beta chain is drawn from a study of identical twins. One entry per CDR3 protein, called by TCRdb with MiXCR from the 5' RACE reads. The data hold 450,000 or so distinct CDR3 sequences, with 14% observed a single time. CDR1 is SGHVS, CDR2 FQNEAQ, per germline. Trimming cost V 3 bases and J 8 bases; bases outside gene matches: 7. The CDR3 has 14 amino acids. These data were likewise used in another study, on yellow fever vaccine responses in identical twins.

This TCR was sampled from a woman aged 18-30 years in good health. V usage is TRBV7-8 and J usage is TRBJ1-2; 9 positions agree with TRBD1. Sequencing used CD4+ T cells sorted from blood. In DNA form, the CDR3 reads TGTGCCAGCAGCTTTCATGGGACAGGGACAGGCTACACCTTC. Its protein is CASSFHGTGTGYTF.